Given below is one TCR beta chain in context. Antigen specificity is unknown. Regarding time point: week 11, during vaccination. A 20-mer mutant IDH1 peptide at 300 ug was injected subcutaneously with topical imiquimod. Each tumor in the donors was a new WHO grade 3 or 4 astrocytoma, IDH1-mutant and ATRX-lost. The CDR3 runs 15 residues. J gave up 0 bases and V 7 bases, and 6 bases lay outside the gene matches. Germline V gene data show CDR1 as SGHRS and CDR2 as YFSETQ. Assay: immunoSEQ multiplex PCR; the TCRdb copy retains only in-frame clones and omits some. The table has more than 20,000 clones, roughly 85% seen once. These data originate in a study of a mutant IDH1 vaccine in newly diagnosed glioma. Study-wide context: Vaccines were first given 4-6 weeks after radiotherapy alone, or with temozolomide cycles. A roughly 60% male, about 38% female split and a mean age of 40.4 years characterized treated patients.

Study conclusions and caveats: Apparently, pseudoprogression bore no relation to changes among the top peripheral T cell clonotypes.

The sample in question was PBMCs, obtained from a glioma patient whose treatment included an IDH1 peptide vaccine. This chain uses TRBV5-1 with TRBJ2-1; TRBD2 matches at 8 bases. The clonotype comes from a man aged 35 to 55 with glioma. CDR3 region: CASSSGFSSYNEQFF. The CDR3 DNA reads as TGCGCCAGCTCTAGCGGGTTTAGCTCCTACAATGAGCAGTTCTTC.